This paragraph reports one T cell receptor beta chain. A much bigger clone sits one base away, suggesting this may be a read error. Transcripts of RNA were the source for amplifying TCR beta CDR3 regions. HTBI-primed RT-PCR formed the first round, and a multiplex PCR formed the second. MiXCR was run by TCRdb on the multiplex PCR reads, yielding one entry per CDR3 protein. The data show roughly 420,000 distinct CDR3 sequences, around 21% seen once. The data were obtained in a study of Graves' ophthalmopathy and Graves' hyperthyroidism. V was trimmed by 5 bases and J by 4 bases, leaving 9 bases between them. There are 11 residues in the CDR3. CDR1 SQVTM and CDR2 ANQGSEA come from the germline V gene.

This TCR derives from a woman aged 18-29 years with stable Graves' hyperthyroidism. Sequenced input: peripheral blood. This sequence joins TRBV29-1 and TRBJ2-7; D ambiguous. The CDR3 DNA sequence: TGCAGCGTTTCCTCAGTTTACGAGCAGTACTTC. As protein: CSVSSVYEQYF.